The next 19 T cell receptor beta chains were all read from a single sample in a study of T cells in Graves' hyperthyroidism and ophthalmopathy. Amplified TCR beta CDR3 regions derived from RNA transcripts. TCR CDR3 underwent first-round RT-PCR with the HTBI primer set. Using its own MiXCR run on the multiplex PCR reads, TCRdb lists one record per CDR3 protein. The table includes over 250,000 distinct CDR3 sequences, approximately 15% detected once. Sequencing used blood. These receptors were collected from a woman in her sixties with Graves' ophthalmopathy.

The rearrangement links TRBV25-1 to TRBJ2-1; 14 bases map to TRBD2. The CDR3 runs 19 residues. Per the germline V gene, CDR1 is MGHDK and CDR2 is SYGVNS. With V trimmed by 6 bases and J by 4 bases, 14 bases remained unmatched. CDR3 loop: CASSPGTSGRWAAYNEQFF. CDR3 coding DNA: TGTGCCAGCAGCCCGGGGACTAGCGGGAGATGGGCCGCTTACAATGAGCAGTTCTTC.

This clonotype has more than one count but fewer than ten. Mismatch with germline at one junction end may stem from a read error. The V gene is TRBV7-7, the J gene TRBJ2-3; D uncertain. The CDR3 sequence is 13 residues long. The V gene's germline CDR1 is SSHAT and CDR2 FNYEAQ (reference sequence). The CDR3 protein is CASSALRTDTQYF. The CDR3 nucleotides are TGTGCTAGCAGCGCACTGAGAACAGATACGCAGTATTTT.

This clonotype was seen many times. The V call is TRBV15, the J call TRBJ2-2; D is perhaps TRBD2 (6 bases). V was pared by 8 bases and J by 0 bases, with 13 bases between. This CDR3 region has 15 residues. Germline CDR1 LNHNV, CDR2 YYDKDF (reference sequence). The CDR3 reads CATSWGVTNTGELFF. CDR3 nucleotide sequence: TGTGCCACCTCCTGGGGGGTTACGAACACCGGGGAGCTGTTTTTT.

This clonotype was observed many times. This chain connects TRBV5-1 to TRBJ2-2, with D unclear. In germline, CDR1 is SGHRS, CDR2 YFSETQ. Trimming removed 0 bases from V and 2 bases from J, with 8 bases in between. This CDR3 is built from 15 residues. For the CDR3, the DNA is TGCGCCAGCAGCTTGGCCCTGACAAACACCGGGGAGCTGTTTTTT. This encodes CASSLALTNTGELFF.

V gene TRBV27 combines with J gene TRBJ2-3; either TRBD1 or TRBD2 may supply D (6 bases each). Trimming left V 5 bases short and J 3 bases short, with 12 bases between. From germline, CDR1 is MNHEY and CDR2 SMNVEV (reference sequence). The CDR3 runs to 14 residues. In DNA form, the CDR3 reads TGTGCCAGCAGTCTCATAGGGGGGACAGATACGCAGTATTTT. This sequence encodes CASSLIGGTDTQYF.

This clonotype has only a few counts. J is TRBJ2-3 and V is TRBV6-1; TRBD2 matches at 15 bases. Germline CDR1 MNHNS, CDR2 SASEGT. Trimming at V came to 7 bases and at J to 3 bases, leaving 2 bases not matched to a gene. This CDR3 has 15 residues. This chain's CDR3 is CASTGTSGRTDTQYF. The CDR3 DNA is TGTGCCAGCACCGGGACTAGCGGGAGGACAGATACGCAGTATTTT.

This clonotype was counted a few times. The chain is built from TRBV4-1 and TRBJ2-1; perhaps TRBD1 as D (5 bases). The V end lost 2 bases, the J end lost 6 bases, and 11 bases lay between the germline ends. The germline V gene encodes CDR1 MGHRA and CDR2 YSYEKL. The CDR3 runs 14 residues. In DNA form, the CDR3 reads TGCGCCAGCAGCCAAAGCAGGGAAGGCAATGAGCAGTTCTTC. As protein: CASSQSREGNEQFF.

This clonotype has ten or more counts. The chain recombines TRBV4-1 with TRBJ1-1; 7 bases align to TRBD1. The V segment lost 7 bases and the J segment 4 bases; nucleotides outside the gene matches: 6. This CDR3 is built from 13 residues. CDR1 and CDR2 from the germline V gene are MGHRA and YSYEKL. CDR3: CASNRGGGTEAFF. The CDR3 nucleotides read TGCGCCAGCAACAGGGGAGGAGGCACTGAAGCTTTCTTT.

The V and J genes are TRBV5-5 and TRBJ2-7; TRBD1 or TRBD2 may be the D gene (6 bases each). With 0 bases removed from V and 0 bases from J, the gap between germline ends came to 19 bases. The CDR3 runs 18 residues. Germline V gene sequence: CDR1 SGHKS, CDR2 YYEKEE (reference sequence). CDR3 amino acids: CASSLAVGGGPRSYEQYF. The DNA for the CDR3 is TGTGCCAGCAGCTTGGCCGTTGGAGGGGGTCCGCGCTCCTACGAGCAGTACTTC.

This clonotype was detected a few times. The chain links TRBV7-9 to TRBJ2-3; no clear D gene. The CDR3 is 13 amino acids. Germline lookup yields CDR1 SEHNR and CDR2 FQNEAQ (reference sequence). Trimming took 5 bases from V and 4 from J, leaving 10 bases between them. In nucleotides, the CDR3 is TGTGCCAGCAGCACTGGAGTAGCAGATACGCAGTATTTT. Residues: CASSTGVADTQYF.

The gene calls are TRBV7-6 and TRBJ2-7; TRBD1 matches at 12 bases. The CDR3 runs 16 residues. The junction had 10 bases not matched to a gene; V was cut back by 4 bases and J by 6 bases. The germline V gene encodes CDR1 SGHVS and CDR2 FNYEAQ. The CDR3 here is CASSSAGTGGRGEQYF. The CDR3 region has the DNA TGTGCCAGCAGCTCAGCCGGGACAGGGGGCCGAGGCGAGCAGTACTTC.

This clonotype showed up many times. V is TRBV24-1 and J is TRBJ1-2; possible D gene TRBD1, 5 bases. Germline V gene sequence: CDR1 KGHDR, CDR2 SFDVKD. V was cut by 4 bases and J by 8 bases, with 16 bases left in between. The CDR3 is made up of 14 amino acids. CDR3 protein: CATSDEGRTMGYTF. The CDR3 coding sequence is TGTGCCACCAGTGACGAGGGACGGACTATGGGCTACACCTTC.

There are many counts of this clonotype. The gene calls are TRBV6-2 or TRBV6-3 and TRBJ1-1, with 9 bases matching TRBD1. CDR1 is MNHEY and CDR2 is SVGEGT in the germline V gene. This CDR3 has 17 amino acids. V was clipped by 2 bases and J by 0 bases; unmatched bases: 7. The chain's CDR3 is CASSYPRDRVVNTEAFF. As DNA, the CDR3 is TGTGCCAGCAGTTACCCAAGGGACAGGGTAGTGAACACTGAAGCTTTCTTT.

This clonotype was counted at least ten times. The CDR3 coding sequence is TGCGCCAGCAGCTTAACCACCGGGGAGCTGTTTTTT. Its protein product is CASSLTTGELFF. The V call is TRBV5-1, the J call TRBJ2-2; unclear D gene. CDR1 and CDR2 (germline): SGHRS, YFSETQ. The ends were cut back, 2 bases at V and 4 bases at J, with 3 bases in the middle. The CDR3 has 12 residues. Filled out from reference TRBV5-1 and TRBJ2-2, the complete variable domain reads KAGVTQTPRYLIKTRGQQVTLSCSPISGHRSVSWYQQTPGQGLQFLFEYFSETQRNKGNFPGRFSGRQFSNSRSEMNVSTLELGDSALYLCASSLTTGELFFGEGSRLTVL.

Concerning this clonotype: A much bigger clone sits one base away, suggesting this may be a read error. J is TRBJ1-5 and V is TRBV6-1; 7 bases match TRBD1. V was clipped by 4 bases and J by 5 bases; unmatched bases: 14. From germline, CDR1 is MNHNS and CDR2 SASEGT. The CDR3 extends over 17 amino acids. The CDR3 DNA sequence: TGTGCCAGCAGTGGGTACAGGGGCGCCGGGGGAGATCAGCCCCAGCATTTT. It is translated as CASSGYRGAGGDQPQHF.

Here the CDR3 DNA reads TGCAGCGTTGAATTGAGGGCAACCGCTCCCTACGAGCAGTACTTC. Translated, it gives CSVELRATAPYEQYF. The rearrangement joins TRBV29-1 to TRBJ2-7; TRBD2 is a possible D gene (5 bases). The CDR3 covers 15 residues. Germline assignment: CDR1 SQVTM and CDR2 ANQGSEA. Deletions cut 2 bases from V and 2 bases from J, with 16 bases between.

The rearrangement joins TRBV4-2 to TRBJ1-2, with D tentatively TRBD1 (5 bases). Between the trimmed V and J ends, which lost 1 base and 8 bases, there was a span of 11 bases. From germline, CDR1 is LGHNA and CDR2 YNFKEQ. CDR3 length equals 13 residues. CDR3 nucleotide sequence: TGTGCCAGCAGCCAAGGCGGGGGAGAAGGCTACACCTTC. Protein product: CASSQGGGEGYTF.

This clonotype appeared once. This sequence may be a read error, since a much larger clone differs from it by one base. The chain recombines TRBV4-1 with TRBJ2-1; D is unclear. Germline loops: CDR1 MGHRA, CDR2 YSYEKL. Deletions cut 1 base from V and 2 bases from J, with 9 bases between. CDR3 length: 15 amino acids. The CDR3, as DNA: TGCGCCAGCAGCCAAGTCCTGAGCCCCTACAATGAGCAGTTCTTC. This translates into CASSQVLSPYNEQFF.

This chain joins TRBV4-2 and TRBJ2-4; D not certain. The CDR3 length is 14 residues. V was cut by 2 bases and J by 2 bases, with 7 bases left in between. The V gene's germline CDR1 is LGHNA and CDR2 YNFKEQ. CDR3 residues: CASSQQVSKNIQYF. The CDR3 DNA reads TGTGCCAGCAGCCAACAGGTATCCAAAAACATTCAGTACTTC.